This TCR beta chain was retrieved from a study of beta chain features in type 1 diabetes listed by TCRdb under 2018. Study-level background: Patients and healthy donors did not differ in mean age, gender distribution, total cell number or subset yield. A total of some 100,000,000 sorted cells were examined across all samples, and the number of cells per subset was strongly correlated with RNA yield. In the study, TCRB repertoires of sorted circulating CD4+ T cell subsets from recently diagnosed type 1 diabetes patients were compared with those of matched healthy donors. Regulatory and stem cell-like memory subsets were isolated from only 8 patients and roughly 8 healthy donors, whereas naive and central memory subsets came from all 28 donors.

The High Capacity cDNA Reverse Transcription Kit was used to reverse transcribe all of the isolated RNA, meaning that expressed TCRB transcripts were what got sequenced. Deep immunoSEQ sequencing was performed on naive, central memory and regulatory T cell samples, with an average of roughly 3.3 million total reads per sample. After sorted cells were lysed in RLT buffer, RNA was extracted with DNase-treated RNeasy Micro or Mini kits, with the choice depending on cell number. Each cell subset was processed separately to prevent cross-contamination, with patient and healthy donor samples processed together. TCRB sequences were amplified from cDNA with the immunoSEQ multiplex PCR, producing 87-bp fragments spanning the CDR3 region. Amplicons were sequenced on the Illumina HiSeq platform. In the original analysis: PCR bias was corrected computationally using synthetic template baselines, and reads within Hamming distance 2 were collapsed, with unmergeable singletons discarded. By aligning reads against IMGT, V, D and J genes, CDR3 length, and insertions or deletions at six rearrangement sites were assigned. Within each subset, clonotype counts were normalized to the number of sorted cells before true diversity and Gini coefficients were calculated with the tcR R package. The overlap coefficient, calculated on TCRB nucleotide sequences, was used to quantify repertoire sharing. As a proxy for the pre-selection repertoire, out-of-frame TCRB sequences from naive cells were analyzed. Imported from immuneACCESS, the table was reduced by TCRdb to in-frame sequences with V and J called. These copies leave out some clones; in studies compared against another copy, an unresolved V gene accounts for under half, and the cause of the remainder is not known. V and J calls and clone size come straight from that table; D and trimming were deduced from the DNA. Within this sample are 900,000 or so clones, with 17% of them counted one time only. Clones ranked in the top ten supply roughly 0.025% of the sample.

A single peripheral blood draw of approximately 0.11 L on average was collected from each donor into heparinised tubes. Naive, central memory, regulatory and stem cell-like memory CD4+ T cells were sorted on a BD FACSAria II using a panel including CD45RO, CCR7, CD25, CD127, CD95 and CD27. Purity was above 98% for every sorted population. Right away, PBMCs were isolated by Lymphoprep density gradient centrifugation and were stained directly, with no culture step. So that batch effects would be minimized, each experiment stained and sorted samples in pairs, pairing one healthy donor with one patient. The CDR3 has 13 amino acids, counting the end cysteine and phenylalanine. Only the CDR3 region is kept as DNA, spanning 39 bases read in frame from base 1. In the germline V gene, CDR1 corresponds to WSHSY and CDR2 to SAAADI. General findings and caveats noted by the study authors: Because cDNA was sequenced instead of genomic DNA, highly expressing activated cells could be over-represented, though the groups showed no difference in activation or CD3 levels. Fewer insertions and more nucleotide deletions at VDJ recombination sites were observed in patients with type 1 diabetes, implying thymic rearrangement abnormalities. HLA sub-analyses involved small numbers of individuals, so any influence of HLA type on TCRB rearrangement remained unresolved. PCR may preferentially amplify shorter templates, but because patient and control samples were amplified and corrected together, any resulting skew would affect both groups equally. In all four CD4+ subsets, TCRB CDR3 length was moderately but significantly shorter in type 1 diabetes patients. Naive, central memory and regulatory TCRB repertoires appeared more similar among patients than among healthy donors.

On this clone itself: Which antigen it targets is not known. The junction and the germline gene differ at one end; a read error may be behind it. Other DNA sequences within the sample encode an identical CDR3.

Recombination connected TRBV10-2 to TRBJ1-5; no D gene can be assigned with confidence. The sequenced sample consisted of naive CD4+ T cells from blood. The meaning of the sample's cell subset or site label: true naive CD4+ T cells. This sequence was found in a woman aged 18-29 years in good health. The CDR3 region: CASSETVNQPQHF. In nucleotides, the sequence is TGCGCCAGCAGTGAAACAGTTAATCAGCCTCAGCATTTT.